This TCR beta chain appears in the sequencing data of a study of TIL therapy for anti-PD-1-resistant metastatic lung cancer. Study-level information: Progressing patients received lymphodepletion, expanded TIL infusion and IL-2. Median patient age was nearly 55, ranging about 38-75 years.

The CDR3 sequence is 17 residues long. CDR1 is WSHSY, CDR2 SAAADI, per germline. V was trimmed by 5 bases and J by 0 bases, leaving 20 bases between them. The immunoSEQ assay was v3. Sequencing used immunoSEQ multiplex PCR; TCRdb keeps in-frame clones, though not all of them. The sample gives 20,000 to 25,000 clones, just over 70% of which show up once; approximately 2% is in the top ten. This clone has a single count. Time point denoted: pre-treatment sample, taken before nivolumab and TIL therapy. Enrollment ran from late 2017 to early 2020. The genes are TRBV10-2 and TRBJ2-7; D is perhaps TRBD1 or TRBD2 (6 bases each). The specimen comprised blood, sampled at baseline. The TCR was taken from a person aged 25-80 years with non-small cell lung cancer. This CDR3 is CASSTRGRGRSSYEQYV. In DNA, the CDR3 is TGCGCCAGCAGTACTAGGGGTAGGGGGAGGTCCTCCTACGAGCAGTACGTC.